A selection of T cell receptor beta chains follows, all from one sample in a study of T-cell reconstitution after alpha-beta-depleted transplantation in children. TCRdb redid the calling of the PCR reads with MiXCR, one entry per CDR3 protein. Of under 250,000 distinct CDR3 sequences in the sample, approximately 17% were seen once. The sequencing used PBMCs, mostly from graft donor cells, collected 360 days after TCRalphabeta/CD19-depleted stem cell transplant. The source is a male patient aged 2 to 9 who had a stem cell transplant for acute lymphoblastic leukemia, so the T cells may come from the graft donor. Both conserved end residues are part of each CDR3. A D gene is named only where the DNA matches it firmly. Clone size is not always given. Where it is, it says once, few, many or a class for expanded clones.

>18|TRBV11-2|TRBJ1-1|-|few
CASSLDQLREGVNTEAFF
TGTGCCAGCAGCTTAGATCAGCTAAGGGAGGGCGTGAACACTGAAGCTTTCTTT
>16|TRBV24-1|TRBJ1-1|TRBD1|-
CATRDTGTGDNTEAFF
TGTGCCACCAGGGATACCGGGACAGGGGATAACACTGAAGCTTTCTTT
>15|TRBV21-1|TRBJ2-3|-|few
CASSKDSPGADTQYF
TGTGCCAGCAGCAAAGACTCCCCTGGGGCAGATACGCAGTATTTT
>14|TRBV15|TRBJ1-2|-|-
CATSRDSGFYGYTF
TGTGCCACCAGCAGAGATAGCGGGTTCTATGGCTACACCTTC
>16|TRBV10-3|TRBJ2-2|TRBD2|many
CAISWTSGQNTGELFF
TGTGCCATCAGTTGGACTAGCGGGCAGAACACCGGGGAGCTGTTTTTT
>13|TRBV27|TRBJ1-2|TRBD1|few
CASSRDSYSFYTF
TGTGCCAGCAGCCGGGACAGCTACTCGTTCTACACCTTC
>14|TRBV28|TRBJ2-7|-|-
CASSPPKTMNEQYF
TGTGCCAGCAGTCCGCCGAAGACAATGAACGAGCAGTACTTC
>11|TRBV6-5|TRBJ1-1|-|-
CASSFYTEAFF
TGTGCCAGCAGTTTTTACACTGAAGCTTTCTTT
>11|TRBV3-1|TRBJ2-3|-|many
CASSQDNTQYF
TGTGCCAGCAGCCAAGACAATACGCAGTATTTT
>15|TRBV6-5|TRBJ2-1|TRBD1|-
CASSYLAGGGNEQFF
TGTGCCAGCAGTTACTTGGCAGGGGGTGGCAATGAGCAGTTCTTC
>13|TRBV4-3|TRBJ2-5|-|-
CASSQGQGWPMYF
TGCGCCAGCAGCCAAGGTCAGGGTTGGCCGATGTACTTC
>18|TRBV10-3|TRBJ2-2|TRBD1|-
CAISDWQGAIGDTGELFF
TGTGCCATCAGTGATTGGCAGGGGGCGATCGGAGACACCGGGGAGCTGTTTTTT
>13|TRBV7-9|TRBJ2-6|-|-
CASGLTGANVLTF
TGTGCCAGCGGTTTAACTGGGGCCAACGTCCTGACTTTC
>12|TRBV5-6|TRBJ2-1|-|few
CASSPAFHEQFF
TGTGCCAGCAGCCCAGCTTTCCATGAGCAGTTCTTC
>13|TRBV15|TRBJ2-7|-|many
CATSVRRGNEQYF
TGTGCCACCAGCGTAAGGCGAGGGAACGAGCAGTACTTC
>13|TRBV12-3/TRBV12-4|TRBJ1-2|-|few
CASSFSGYYGYTF
TGTGCCAGCAGTTTCTCGGGGTACTATGGCTACACCTTC
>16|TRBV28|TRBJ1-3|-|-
CASSLYTQLTGNTIYF
TGTGCCAGCAGTTTATACACCCAACTTACTGGAAACACCATATATTTT
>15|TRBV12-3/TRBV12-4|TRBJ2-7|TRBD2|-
CASIKDGGGFREQYF
TGTGCCAGCATCAAAGACGGGGGAGGGTTCCGCGAGCAGTACTTC
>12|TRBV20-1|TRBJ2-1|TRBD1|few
CSLAGGHNEQFF
TGCAGTTTGGCAGGGGGCCACAATGAGCAGTTCTTC
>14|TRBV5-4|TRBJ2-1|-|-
CASRLEISDNEQFF
TGTGCCAGCAGGTTGGAGATTAGCGACAATGAGCAGTTCTTC
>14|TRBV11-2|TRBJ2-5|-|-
CASSLDPVSSVQYF
TGTGCCAGCAGCTTAGATCCAGTGTCATCAGTTCAGTACTTC
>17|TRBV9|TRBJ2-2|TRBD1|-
CASSMLMGQGNTGELFF
TGTGCCAGCAGCATGTTGATGGGACAGGGGAACACCGGGGAGCTGTTTTTT
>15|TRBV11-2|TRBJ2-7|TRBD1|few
CASSLPIDRAYEQYF
TGTGCCAGCAGCTTGCCGATTGACAGGGCTTACGAGCAGTACTTC
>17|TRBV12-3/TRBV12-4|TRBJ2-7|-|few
CASSWLARGILSAEQYF
TGTGCCAGCAGTTGGCTGGCCAGGGGTATCCTGTCCGCCGAGCAGTACTTC
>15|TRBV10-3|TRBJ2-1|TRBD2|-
CAISESTSGGFEQFF
TGTGCCATCAGTGAGTCGACTAGCGGGGGGTTTGAGCAGTTCTTC
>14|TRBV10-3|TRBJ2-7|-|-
CAISEGHYSYEQYF
TGTGCCATCAGTGAGGGACATTACTCCTACGAGCAGTACTTC
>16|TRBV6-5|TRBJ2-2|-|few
CASSYSEPGNTGELFF
TGTGCCAGCAGTTACTCTGAGCCGGGGAACACCGGGGAGCTGTTTTTT
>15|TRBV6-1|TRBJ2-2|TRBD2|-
CASSHSGGGTGELFF
TGTGCCAGCAGTCATAGCGGGGGTGGAACCGGGGAGCTGTTTTTT
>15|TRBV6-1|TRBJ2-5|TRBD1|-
CASSSIQGAPGTQYF
TGTGCCAGCAGCAGCATCCAGGGGGCACCAGGGACCCAGTACTTC
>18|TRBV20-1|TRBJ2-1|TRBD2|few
CSATSWTSGGRAWNEQFF
TGCAGTGCCACGAGCTGGACTAGCGGGGGGCGGGCCTGGAATGAGCAGTTCTTC
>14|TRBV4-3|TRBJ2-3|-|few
CASSQESHTKTQYF
TGCGCCAGCAGCCAAGAATCCCATACTAAAACGCAGTATTTT
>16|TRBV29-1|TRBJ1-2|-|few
CSVLGPLKGVNYGYTF
TGCAGCGTTTTAGGCCCCCTAAAGGGGGTTAACTATGGCTACACCTTC
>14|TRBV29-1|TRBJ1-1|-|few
CSVASGTKNTEAFF
TGCAGCGTTGCATCCGGGACAAAGAACACTGAAGCTTTCTTT
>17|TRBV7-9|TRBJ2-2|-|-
CASSLPTSRGNTGELFF
TGTGCCAGCAGCTTACCTACTAGCCGAGGGAACACCGGGGAGCTGTTTTTT
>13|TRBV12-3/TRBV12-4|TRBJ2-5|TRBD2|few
CASSLSGGALQYF
TGTGCCAGCAGTTTGAGCGGGGGGGCTCTCCAGTACTTC
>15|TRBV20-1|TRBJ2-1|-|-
CSARDRRRVGNEQFF
TGCAGTGCTAGAGATAGGCGGCGGGTAGGGAATGAGCAGTTCTTC
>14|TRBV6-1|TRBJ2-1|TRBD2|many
CASSRSGSPGTGFF
TGTGCCAGCAGTCGTAGCGGGTCCCCCGGCACAGGGTTCTTC
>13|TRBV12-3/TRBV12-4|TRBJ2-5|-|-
CASSPPPIETQYF
TGTGCCAGCAGTCCCCCGCCCATAGAGACCCAGTACTTC
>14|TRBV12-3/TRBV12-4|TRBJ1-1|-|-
CASSLTLLNTEAFF
TGTGCCAGCAGTTTAACCCTACTGAACACTGAAGCTTTCTTT
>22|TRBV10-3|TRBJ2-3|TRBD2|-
CAISEPRQRGPRAGVTTDTQYF
TGTGCCATCAGTGAGCCACGCCAGCGGGGACCAAGGGCGGGGGTGACCACAGATACGCAGTATTTT
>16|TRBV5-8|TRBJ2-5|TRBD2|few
CASSPGLAGGYGAQYF
TGTGCCAGCAGCCCGGGACTAGCGGGGGGATACGGGGCCCAGTACTTC
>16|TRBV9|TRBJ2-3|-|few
CASSVGTGTHTDTQYF
TGTGCCAGCAGCGTAGGAACCGGGACCCACACAGATACGCAGTATTTT
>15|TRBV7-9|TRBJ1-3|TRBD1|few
CASSYTGADGNTIYF
TGTGCCAGCAGTTACACAGGGGCAGATGGAAACACCATATATTTT
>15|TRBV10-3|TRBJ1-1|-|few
CAISGTGTPGTEAFF
TGTGCCATCAGTGGTACCGGGACCCCGGGGACTGAAGCTTTCTTT
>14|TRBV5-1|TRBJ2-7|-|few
CASSLTGTTLEQYF
TGCGCCAGCAGCTTAACCGGGACGACCCTCGAGCAGTACTTC
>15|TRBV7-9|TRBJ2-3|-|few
CASSSTTGAADTQYF
TGTGCCAGCAGCTCAACGACAGGCGCCGCAGATACGCAGTATTTT
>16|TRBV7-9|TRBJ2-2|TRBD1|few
CASSSTGQWETGELFF
TGTGCCAGCAGCTCCACGGGACAGTGGGAAACCGGGGAGCTGTTTTTT
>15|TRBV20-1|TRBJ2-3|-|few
CSARAAQKGTDTQYF
TGCAGTGCTAGGGCCGCCCAAAAGGGCACAGATACGCAGTATTTT
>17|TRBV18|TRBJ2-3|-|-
CASSSLRGRWNTDTQYF
TGTGCCAGCTCATCGCTCCGGGGCAGGTGGAACACAGATACGCAGTATTTT
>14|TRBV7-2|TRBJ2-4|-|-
CASSFGRAKNIQYF
TGTGCCAGCAGCTTCGGGAGAGCCAAAAACATTCAGTACTTC